The subject of this entry is one TCR beta chain. Repertoires were generated with immunoSEQ multiplex PCR, while TCRdb's copy carries only in-frame clones and drops some. Here the sample spans about 120,000 clones, 79% being singletons. These data originate in a study of blood T cell repertoires in COVID-19. Germline loops: CDR1 SGHVS, CDR2 FNYEAQ. The CDR3 has 14 residues. V was cut by 5 bases and J by 1 base, with 11 bases left in between. What was sequenced was peripheral blood. This clonotype was sampled from a woman older than 75 with acute or convalescent COVID-19. This sequence joins TRBV7-6 and TRBJ1-1; perhaps TRBD1 as D (6 bases). CDR3 amino acids: CASSLSRGNTEAFF. In DNA form, the CDR3 reads TGTGCCAGCAGCCTGAGCAGGGGGAACACTGAAGCTTTCTTT.